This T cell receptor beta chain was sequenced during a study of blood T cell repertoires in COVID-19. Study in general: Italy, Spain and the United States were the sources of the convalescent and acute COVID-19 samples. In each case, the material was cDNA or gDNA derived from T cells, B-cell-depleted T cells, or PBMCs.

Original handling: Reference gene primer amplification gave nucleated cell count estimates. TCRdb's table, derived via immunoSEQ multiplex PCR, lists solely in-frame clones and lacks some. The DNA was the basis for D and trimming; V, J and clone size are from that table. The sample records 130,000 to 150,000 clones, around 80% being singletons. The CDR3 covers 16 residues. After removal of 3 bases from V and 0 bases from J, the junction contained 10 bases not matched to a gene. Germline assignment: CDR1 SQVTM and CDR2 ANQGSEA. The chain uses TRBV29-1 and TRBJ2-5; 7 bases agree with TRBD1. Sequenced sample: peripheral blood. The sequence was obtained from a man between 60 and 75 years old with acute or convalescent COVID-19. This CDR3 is CSVDGIQGPDQETQYF. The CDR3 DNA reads TGCAGCGTTGATGGGATACAGGGGCCAGACCAAGAGACCCAGTACTTC.